This section outlines one TCR beta chain sequence together with its context. The table came from immunoSEQ multiplex PCR; TCRdb's copy has only in-frame clones and leaves some out. The table shows 160,000 or so clones, with approximately 94% occurring only once. This sample is drawn from a study of control samples from healthy donors and cancer patients. The V gene's germline CDR1 is LNHNV and CDR2 YYDKDF (reference sequence). This CDR3 region has 12 residues. Deletions cut 0 bases from V and 6 bases from J, with 6 bases between. The chain combines TRBV15 with TRBJ2-7; D call uncertain. Source material: blood. This TCR was sampled from a middle-aged woman in good health. The chain's CDR3 is CATSRDSAEQYF. In DNA, the CDR3 is TGTGCCACCAGCAGAGACAGTGCCGAGCAGTACTTC.